These 25 T cell receptor beta chains came from one sample sequenced in a study of blood T cells in healthy people across ages. Then a second PCR, running roughly 7 to 11 cycles, was carried out with a sample-barcoded 5' primer and a J-beta primer mix. Each CDR3 protein is one row after TCRdb ran MiXCR on the 5' RACE reads. The sample lists more than 500,000 distinct CDR3 sequences; about 26% were seen once. The sample taken for sequencing was blood. These receptors were obtained from a woman aged 70-85 years in good health.

This clonotype came up a few times. This CDR3 reads CASSLTGHEDEQYF. The CDR3, as DNA: TGCGCCAGCAGCTTGACAGGACATGAGGACGAGCAGTACTTC. This rearrangement joins TRBV5-1 to TRBJ2-5, with a weak D call TRBD1 (5 bases). The J call is doubtful: the DNA matches TRBJ2-7 better. Germline CDR1 and CDR2: SGHRS and YFSETQ. The CDR3 has 14 amino acids.

This chain joins TRBV20-1 and TRBJ1-1; 7 nucleotides agree with TRBD1. After removal of 4 bases from V and 0 bases from J, the junction contained 14 bases not matched to a gene. Germline V gene data show CDR1 as DFQATT and CDR2 as SNEGSKA (reference sequence). This CDR3 has 17 amino acids. CDR3 sequence (DNA): TGCAGTGCTACACAGCGATACAGGGGCACCTTGAACACTGAAGCTTTCTTT. As protein: CSATQRYRGTLNTEAFF.

The J gene is TRBJ1-2, the V gene TRBV11-2, with unresolved D. This CDR3 region has 14 residues. The germline gives CDR1 SGHAT, CDR2 FQNNGV. V was shortened by 2 bases and J by 3 bases, with 10 bases between the two germline ends. The CDR3 nucleotides are TGTGCCAGCAGCTTAATCCGGGAGGACTATGGCTACACCTTC. The encoded protein is CASSLIREDYGYTF.

This clonotype was seen more than once but under ten times. The chain carries TRBV29-1 and TRBJ1-6, with no clear D. V was trimmed by 4 bases and J by 7 bases, leaving 11 bases between them. The CDR3 extends over 13 amino acids. The germline gives CDR1 SQVTM, CDR2 ANQGSEA. The DNA for the CDR3 is TGCAGCGTTGCGGCAGACGGGAATTCACCCCTCCACTTT. It yields the protein CSVAADGNSPLHF.

As for this clonotype: In this CDR3 the conserved last residue, phenylalanine or tryptophan, is missing, so a read error is likely. CDR3 protein: CSASGLGNFHEQYL. In DNA, the CDR3 is TGCAGTGCCAGCGGACTAGGGAATTTCCACGAGCAGTACCTC. The genes are TRBV20-1 and TRBJ2-7; 7 positions agree with TRBD2. Trimming cost V 6 bases and J 5 bases; bases outside gene matches: 13. CDR3 size: 14 residues. CDR1 and CDR2 (germline): DFQATT, SNEGSKA (reference sequence).

This clonotype was detected a few times. The chain carries TRBV7-2 and TRBJ2-5; TRBD2 might be the D (7 bases). With 6 bases removed from V and 4 bases from J, the gap between germline ends came to 12 bases. The germline CDR1 and CDR2 sequences are SGHTA and FQGNSA. There are 13 residues in the CDR3. The CDR3 nucleotides read TGTGCCAGCAGGAGGGGGGGAGGAGAGACCCAGTACTTC. Protein: CASRRGGGETQYF. The whole variable domain, remainder taken from reference TRBV7-2 and TRBJ2-5, is GAGVSQSPSNKVTEKGKDVELRCDPISGHTALYWYRQSLGQGLEFLIYFQGNSAPDKSGLPSDRFSAERTGGSVSTLTIQRTQQEDSAVYLCASRRGGGETQYFGPGTRLLVL.

This clonotype was counted between two and nine times. The genes are TRBV3-1 and TRBJ1-6; 7 bases align to TRBD1. V gave up 2 bases and J gave up 13 bases; unmatched junction bases: 2. CDR3 size: 12 residues. Looked up from germline, CDR1 is LGHDT and CDR2 is YNNKEL (reference sequence). The chain's CDR3 is CASSQRQGPLHF. CDR3 sequence (DNA): TGTGCCAGCAGCCAACGACAGGGCCCCCTCCACTTT. The entire variable domain, with the rest obtained from reference TRBV3-1 and TRBJ1-6, is as follows: DTAVSQTPKYLVTQMGNDKSIKCEQNLGHDTMYWYKQDSKKFLKIMFSYNNKELIINETVPNRFSPKSPDKAHLNLHINSLELGDSAVYFCASSQRQGPLHFGNGTRLTVT.

This rearrangement joins TRBV27 to TRBJ1-6; TRBD1 aligns across 8 bases. The CDR3 loop spans 16 amino acids. Per the germline V gene, CDR1 is MNHEY and CDR2 is SMNVEV (reference sequence). V shed 5 bases and J 6 bases; nucleotides not matched to a gene: 9. The CDR3 sequence is CASSPRDRGPNSPLHF. DNA for the CDR3: TGTGCCAGCAGTCCCCGAGACAGGGGCCCTAATTCACCCCTCCACTTT.

This clonotype has a handful of counts. J is TRBJ1-1 and V is TRBV20-1, with 7 bases fitting TRBD1. The CDR3 totals 14 residues. Germline V gene data show CDR1 as DFQATT and CDR2 as SNEGSKA (reference sequence). The ends lost 3 bases at V and 4 bases at J; junction bases unmatched: 8. The CDR3 spells CSARDHRGPTEAFF. The CDR3 nucleotides are TGCAGTGCTAGGGATCACAGGGGACCCACTGAAGCTTTCTTT.

This clonotype was seen only a few times. This sequence joins TRBV2 and TRBJ2-1, with D tentatively TRBD1 or TRBD2 (6 bases each). Between the trimmed V and J ends, which lost 4 bases and 7 bases, there was a span of 17 bases. Germline V CDR1 and CDR2: SNHLY, FYNNEI. The CDR3 is made up of 15 amino acids. CDR3 nucleotide sequence: TGTGCCAGCAGTGTCGAGGGGGGCGGAGAAAATGAGCAGTTCTTC. This codes for CASSVEGGGENEQFF.

The V call is TRBV20-1, the J call TRBJ1-2; D uncertain. V was trimmed by 0 bases and J by 4 bases, leaving 6 bases between them. This CDR3 has 12 residues. CDR1 DFQATT and CDR2 SNEGSKA come from the germline V gene (reference sequence). DNA of the CDR3: TGCAGTGCTAGAGAACGAGGCTATGGCTACACCTTC. This gives the protein CSARERGYGYTF.

This clonotype was counted only a few times. V usage is TRBV21-1 and J usage is TRBJ1-4. TRBV21-1 is classified as a pseudogene. This CDR3 is 18 amino acids long. The CDR3 reads CASSKDTERFATNEKLFF. In DNA form, the CDR3 reads TGTGCCAGCAGCAAAGATACGGAAAGATTTGCAACTAATGAAAAACTGTTTTTT.

This clonotype was counted only a few times. V usage is TRBV2 and J usage is TRBJ2-7; 9 bases match TRBD1. CDR1 is SNHLY and CDR2 is FYNNEI in the germline V gene. The CDR3 has 13 residues. V dropped 4 bases and J dropped 9; count of bases not matched to a gene: 7. Here the CDR3 reads CASSGRDRERQYF. The CDR3 DNA reads TGTGCCAGCAGTGGCCGGGACAGGGAGAGGCAGTACTTC.

J is TRBJ2-5 and V is TRBV3-1; the match to TRBD2 covers 12 bases. The trim removed 0 bases at V and 4 bases at J, leaving 9 bases unmatched. The germline gives CDR1 LGHDT, CDR2 YNNKEL (reference sequence). The CDR3 totals 18 residues. The CDR3 sequence: CASSQDPPLAGGRETQYF. Written as DNA, the CDR3 is TGTGCCAGCAGCCAAGATCCCCCTCTAGCGGGGGGGCGAGAGACCCAGTACTTC.

The chain combines TRBV27 with TRBJ2-7; TRBD1 might be the D (6 bases). The germline CDR1 and CDR2 sequences are MNHEY and SMNVEV (reference sequence). The ends were cut back, 6 bases at V and 0 bases at J, with 15 bases in the middle. The CDR3 is 15 residues long. The CDR3 DNA reads TGTGCCAGCAGATCCCAGGGGCTGAGCTCCTACGAGCAGTACTTC. It codes for CASRSQGLSSYEQYF.

This clonotype was observed a handful of times. The chain recombines TRBV4-2 with TRBJ2-1; D is ambiguous. The length of the CDR3 is 13 residues. Germline values: CDR1 LGHNA, CDR2 YNFKEQ. V lost 4 bases, J lost 5 bases, and 9 bases lay in between. In nucleotides, the CDR3 is TGTGCCAGCAGCCCTTATCAGGACAATGAGCAGTTCTTC. It specifies CASSPYQDNEQFF.

CDR3: CATSRAMNRENTEAFF. The CDR3 region has the DNA TGTGCCACCAGCAGAGCCATGAACAGGGAGAACACTGAAGCTTTCTTT. The chain has TRBV15 and TRBJ1-1, with D possibly matching TRBD1 (6 bases). Trimming shortened V by 1 base and J by 1 base, and 13 bases separated the two germline ends. Germline lookup yields CDR1 LNHNV and CDR2 YYDKDF (reference sequence). CDR3 size: 16 residues.

The chain links TRBV11-2 to TRBJ2-3, with 14 bases fitting TRBD2. The CDR3 totals 16 residues. Germline assignment: CDR1 SGHAT and CDR2 FQNNGV. V lost 4 bases to trimming and J lost 5 bases; unmatched junction nucleotides: 5. This chain's CDR3 is CASSSKGLAGVDTQYF. In DNA form, the CDR3 reads TGTGCCAGCAGCTCCAAGGGACTAGCGGGGGTAGATACGCAGTATTTT.

This clonotype was seen a handful of times. The CDR3 nucleotides read TGTGCCAGCAGCTTAGCACAGGTCTTCCAAGAGACCCAGTACTTC. It yields the protein CASSLAQVFQETQYF. This sequence joins TRBV11-2 and TRBJ2-1; possible D gene TRBD1, 5 bases. The last part of the DNA fits TRBJ2-5 better; the J call may be wrong. This CDR3 has 15 residues. Germline V gene sequence: CDR1 SGHAT, CDR2 FQNNGV.

This clonotype was observed a few times. This chain uses TRBV12-3 or TRBV12-4 with TRBJ1-4; 8 bases are a match to TRBD1. CDR3 length: 15 amino acids. Trimming cost V 6 bases and J 3 bases; bases outside gene matches: 6. For the CDR3, the DNA is TGTGCCAGCAGCCAAGACAGGGGCTCTAATGAAAAACTGTTTTTT. Protein product: CASSQDRGSNEKLFF.

The J gene is TRBJ1-5, the V gene TRBV20-1; D not certain. This CDR3 comprises 15 residues. The V end was cut by 5 bases, the J end by 7 bases, with 21 bases between. Germline CDR1 DFQATT, CDR2 SNEGSKA (reference sequence). Here the CDR3 reads CSASRGPYLGQPQHF. The DNA of the CDR3 is TGCAGTGCTTCCCGCGGACCTTATTTGGGGCAGCCCCAGCATTTT.

The gene calls are TRBV7-2 and TRBJ2-7; unclear D gene. In germline, CDR1 is SGHTA, CDR2 FQGNSA. The V and J ends lost 2 bases and 3 bases respectively, with 17 bases between them. The CDR3 extends over 16 amino acids. The CDR3 loop reads CASSLKGPLELYEQYF. The CDR3 nucleotides read TGTGCCAGCAGCTTAAAAGGCCCTCTAGAACTCTACGAGCAGTACTTC.

The chain has TRBV14 and TRBJ2-7; no clear D gene. Germline values: CDR1 SGHDN, CDR2 FVKESK. The CDR3 runs 12 residues. V was trimmed by 0 bases and J by 4 bases, leaving 4 bases between them. DNA of the CDR3: TGTGCCAGCAGCCAAGATTGGTACGAGCAGTACTTC. Its protein is CASSQDWYEQYF.

This rearrangement joins TRBV27 to TRBJ2-5, with D possibly being TRBD1 (6 bases). V lost 2 bases and J 3 bases, leaving 16 bases between the germline ends. Germline-derived CDR1 and CDR2 are MNHEY and SMNVEV (reference sequence). The CDR3 is made up of 16 amino acids. This CDR3 reads CASSLRGWGQEETQYF. The CDR3 nucleotides are TGTGCCAGCAGTTTAAGGGGGTGGGGGCAGGAAGAGACCCAGTACTTC.

To note about this clonotype: This sequence may be a read error, since a much larger clone differs from it by one base. The genes are TRBV12-3 or TRBV12-4 and TRBJ2-5; D is possibly TRBD1 (7 bases). Trimming pared 3 bases from V and 4 bases from J, leaving 9 bases between. The CDR3 runs to 13 residues. The CDR3 loop reads CASSFRGVETQYF. In nucleotides, the CDR3 is TGTGCCAGCAGTTTCAGGGGGGTAGAGACCCAGTACTTC.